The 25 T cell receptor beta chains presented below share a single source sample, sequenced in a study of T cell changes during pregnancy in multiple sclerosis. Assay used: immunoSEQ multiplex PCR; TCRdb lists only in-frame clones, some missing. The table lists about 56,000 clones, 92% of them singletons. The sequences come from CD4+ T cells from peripheral blood mononuclear cells, collected in the second trimester of pregnancy. The receptors derive from a female donor with multiple sclerosis, enrolled in a pregnancy study.

This sequence joins TRBV5-1 and TRBJ2-3, with TRBD1 matching 8 bases. Germline CDR1 is SGHRS and CDR2 is YFSETQ. This CDR3 comprises 14 residues. With 7 bases clipped from V and 0 bases from J, the junction kept 4 bases outside the gene matches. The CDR3 loop is CASRQGISTDTQYF. The CDR3 DNA sequence: TGCGCCAGCCGACAGGGGATCAGCACAGATACGCAGTATTTT.

CDR3 in DNA: TGTGCCAGCAGCGAAAGCGGGAGAGGGTACGAGCAGTACTTC. Translated: CASSESGRGYEQYF. V gene TRBV9 combines with J gene TRBJ2-7, with 8 bases aligning to TRBD2. Germline values: CDR1 SGDLS, CDR2 YYNGEE. V was clipped by 3 bases and J by 4 bases; unmatched bases: 6. CDR3 length: 14 residues.

This clone was recorded a few times. The chain joins TRBV5-1 to TRBJ2-2; 15 nucleotides match TRBD2. In germline, CDR1 is SGHRS, CDR2 YFSETQ. CDR3 length: 19 amino acids. Unmatched junction bases numbered 11, after V lost 4 bases and J lost 4 bases. The CDR3 bases are TGCGCCAGCAGCCACGGACTAGCGGGAGGGGTCGTGCCCACCGGGGAGCTGTTTTTT. Translated: CASSHGLAGGVVPTGELFF.

The chain couples TRBV7-8 to TRBJ2-3; TRBD2 matches 7 bases. The length of the CDR3 is 13 residues. Per the germline V gene, CDR1 is SGHVS and CDR2 is FQNEAQ. Trimming took 7 bases from V and 0 from J; bases not matched to a gene: 1. The CDR3 region is CASKRGSTDTQYF. Written as DNA, the CDR3 is TGTGCCAGCAAGCGGGGTAGCACAGATACGCAGTATTTT.

The chain uses TRBV5-5 and TRBJ1-1; the D is unclear. Germline V gene lookup returns CDR1 SGHKS and CDR2 YYEKEE (reference sequence). The V and J ends lost 0 bases and 2 bases respectively, with 5 bases between them. CDR3 length: 13 residues. CDR3: CASSLDPNTEAFF. CDR3 nucleotide sequence: TGTGCCAGCAGCTTGGATCCAAACACTGAAGCTTTCTTT. Supplemented by reference TRBV5-5 and TRBJ1-1, the full variable domain reads DAGVTQSPTHLIKTRGQQVTLRCSPISGHKSVSWYQQVLGQGPQFIFQYYEKEERGRGNFPDRFSARQFPNYSSELNVNALLLGDSALYLCASSLDPNTEAFFGQGTRLTVV.

The V and J genes are TRBV30 and TRBJ2-3, with 7 bases lining up with TRBD2. V dropped 1 base and J dropped 5; count of bases not matched to a gene: 9. This CDR3 has 15 amino acids. The germline V gene encodes CDR1 GTSNPN and CDR2 SVGIG (reference sequence). The CDR3 protein is CAWSGLAARGDTQYF. Written as DNA, the CDR3 is TGTGCCTGGAGTGGCCTAGCGGCGCGGGGAGATACGCAGTATTTT.

Concerning this clone itself: A junction end diverges from the germline sequence, so it may reflect a read error. The J gene is TRBJ2-7, the V gene TRBV18; weak D call: TRBD1 (5 bases). Germline V lookup: CDR1 KGHSH, CDR2 LQKENI. The CDR3 contains 13 residues. The CDR3 region is CASSLQGSHEQYF. DNA for the CDR3: TGTGCCAGCTCACTTCAGGGCTCCCACGAGCAGTACTTC. The full variable domain, completed using reference TRBV18 and TRBJ2-7, is NAGVMQNPRHLVRRRGQEARLRCSPMKGHSHVYWYRQLPEEGLKFMVYLQKENIIDESGMPKERFSAEFPKEGPSILRIQQVVRGDSAAYFCASSLQGSHEQYFGPGTRLTVT.

V and J are TRBV11-1 and TRBJ1-6; 7 bases are a match to TRBD1. The CDR3 has 14 residues. V was pared by 2 bases and J by 6 bases, with 1 base of the junction left unmatched. CDR1 and CDR2 (germline): SGHAT, FQDESV (reference sequence). This chain's CDR3 is CASSLTGANSPLHF. DNA of the CDR3: TGTGCCAGCAGCTTAACAGGGGCTAATTCACCCCTCCACTTT. Looking up the rest from reference TRBV11-1 and TRBJ1-6 gives the full variable domain: EAEVAQSPRYKITEKSQAVAFWCDPISGHATLYWYRQILGQGPELLVQFQDESVVDDSQLPKDRFSAERLKGVDSTLKIQPAELGDSAMYLCASSLTGANSPLHFGNGTRLTVT.

In this sample, this clone turned up a few times. The chain carries TRBV30 and TRBJ2-7; TRBD1 matches at 8 bases. CDR1 is GTSNPN, CDR2 SVGIG, per germline (reference sequence). The trim removed 1 base at V and 7 bases at J, leaving 6 bases unmatched. The CDR3 spans 13 residues. The CDR3 loop is CAWSGDRSGEQYF. DNA for the CDR3: TGTGCCTGGAGTGGGGACAGGTCTGGGGAGCAGTACTTC. The whole variable domain, remainder taken from reference TRBV30 and TRBJ2-7, is SQTIHQWPATLVQPVGSPLSLECTVEGTSNPNLYWYRQAAGRGLQLLFYSVGIGQISSEVPQNLSASRPQDRQFILSSKKLLLSDSGFYLCAWSGDRSGEQYFGPGTRLTVT.

This chain connects TRBV13 to TRBJ1-1, with 7 bases identical to TRBD1. The length of the CDR3 is 13 residues. CDR1 and CDR2 from the germline V gene are PRHDT and FYEKMQ (reference sequence). V dropped 4 bases and J dropped 4; count of bases not matched to a gene: 3. The CDR3 region is CASSYRGGTEAFF. DNA for the CDR3: TGTGCCAGCAGCTACAGGGGAGGCACTGAAGCTTTCTTT.

V gene TRBV15 combines with J gene TRBJ1-2; D is uncertain. The V gene's germline CDR1 is LNHNV and CDR2 YYDKDF (reference sequence). V lost 0 bases, J lost 4 bases, and 15 bases lay in between. The CDR3 is 16 amino acids. CDR3 residues: CATSREKGAQAYGYTF. The CDR3 DNA is TGTGCCACCAGCAGAGAAAAGGGAGCTCAAGCCTATGGCTACACCTTC.

The J gene is TRBJ1-1, the V gene TRBV6-5, with TRBD1 identical over 7 bases. The germline gives CDR1 MNHEY, CDR2 SVGAGI. J lost 8 bases, V lost 5 bases, and 8 bases had no gene match. This CDR3 is built from 13 residues. The chain's CDR3 is CASSPPGQREAFF. Here the CDR3 DNA reads TGTGCCAGCAGTCCCCCGGGACAGAGAGAAGCTTTCTTT.

V usage is TRBV28 and J usage is TRBJ1-1; 8 positions match TRBD1. Germline V gene sequence: CDR1 MDHEN, CDR2 SYDVKM. CDR3 length: 15 residues. V trimming: 6 bases; J trimming: 2 bases; junction bases outside the gene matches: 8. The CDR3 protein is CASSPVGQVNTEAFF. The CDR3, as DNA: TGTGCCAGCAGCCCTGTGGGACAGGTTAACACTGAAGCTTTCTTT. Looking up the rest from reference TRBV28 and TRBJ1-1 gives the full variable domain: DVKVTQSSRYLVKRTGEKVFLECVQDMDHENMFWYRQDPGLGLRLIYFSYDVKMKEKGDIPEGYSVSREKKERFSLILESASTNQTSMYLCASSPVGQVNTEAFFGQGTRLTVV.

This rearrangement joins TRBV7-8 to TRBJ1-4, with D possibly TRBD1 on 6 matching bases. V was shortened by 3 bases and J by 7 bases, with 21 bases between the two germline ends. Germline V gene data show CDR1 as SGHVS and CDR2 as FQNEAQ. This CDR3 is 17 amino acids long. The CDR3 bases are TGTGCCAGCAGCTTGGACCCGGGACACCCTGGCGGTGAAAAACTGTTTTTT. Amino acids: CASSLDPGHPGGEKLFF.

The rearrangement links TRBV7-8 to TRBJ2-3; 8 bases are a match to TRBD1. The ends lost 6 bases at V and 2 bases at J; junction bases unmatched: 10. The CDR3 is 16 residues long. Germline V gene data show CDR1 as SGHVS and CDR2 as FQNEAQ. CDR3 in DNA: TGTGCCAGCAGTCCCTCCCCGGGACAGGTCACAGATACGCAGTATTTT. It yields the protein CASSPSPGQVTDTQYF. Supplemented by reference TRBV7-8 and TRBJ2-3, the full variable domain reads GAGVSQSPRYKVAKRGQDVALRCDPISGHVSLFWYQQALGQGPEFLTYFQNEAQLDKSGLPSDRFFAERPEGSVSTLKIQRTQQEDSAVYLCASSPSPGQVTDTQYFGPGTRLTVL.

V gene TRBV2 combines with J gene TRBJ1-1, with unresolved D. The V end was cut by 3 bases, the J end by 1 base, with 6 bases between. CDR3 size: 13 residues. Germline V lookup: CDR1 SNHLY, CDR2 FYNNEI. The CDR3 region has the DNA TGTGCCAGCAGTGACACTGAGAACACTGAAGCTTTCTTT. Translated: CASSDTENTEAFF.

This clone showed up just once. The genes are TRBV7-2 and TRBJ1-2; 8 bases fit TRBD1. Germline values: CDR1 SGHTA, CDR2 FQGNSA. CDR3 size: 14 residues. With 6 bases clipped from V and 3 bases from J, the junction kept 6 bases outside the gene matches. The DNA for the CDR3 is TGTGCCAGCAGTTGGGGACAGGACTACTATGGCTACACCTTC. It encodes CASSWGQDYYGYTF.

V gene TRBV19 combines with J gene TRBJ2-2, with 8 bases that match TRBD1. The CDR3 has 15 amino acids. Germline assignment: CDR1 LNHDA and CDR2 SQIVND (reference sequence). Trimming removed 6 bases from V and 4 bases from J; junction bases left unmatched: 7. DNA for the CDR3: TGTGCCAGTAGCCCGGTACAGGGGGTCACCGGGGAGCTGTTTTTT. It is translated as CASSPVQGVTGELFF.

The chain has TRBV29-1 and TRBJ2-5; 9 nucleotides align to TRBD1. The CDR3 spans 13 residues. V lost 6 bases to trimming and J lost 5 bases; unmatched junction nucleotides: 7. Germline values: CDR1 SQVTM, CDR2 ANQGSEA. CDR3: CSVPGQGTETQYF. The CDR3 DNA is TGCAGCGTGCCGGGACAGGGCACGGAGACCCAGTACTTC. The variable domain in full, completed from reference TRBV29-1 and TRBJ2-5, reads SAVISQKPSRDICQRGTSLTIQCQVDSQVTMMFWYRQQPGQSLTLIATANQGSEATYESGFVIDKFPISRPNLTFSTLTVSNMSPEDSSIYLCSVPGQGTETQYFGPGTRLLVL.

This chain joins TRBV27 and TRBJ2-1; TRBD2 aligns across 10 bases. The CDR3 length is 16 residues. Germline CDR1 and CDR2: MNHEY and SMNVEV (reference sequence). Trimming removed 4 bases from V and 6 bases from J; junction bases left unmatched: 9. CDR3: CASSSASGSFVNEQFF. The CDR3 DNA is TGTGCCAGCAGTTCCGCTAGCGGGAGTTTTGTCAATGAGCAGTTCTTC.

V and J are TRBV27 and TRBJ2-7; a possible D gene is TRBD1 (6 bases). The V gene lost 1 base and the J gene lost 7 bases, with 20 bases spanning the gap. The CDR3 consists of 16 residues. Germline V gene sequence: CDR1 MNHEY, CDR2 SMNVEV (reference sequence). The CDR3 DNA reads as TGTGCCAGCAGTTTATGGTCGGGCCAGGGGCTGGGAGAGCAGTACTTC. It is translated as CASSLWSGQGLGEQYF.

V is TRBV4-1 and J is TRBJ2-7, with 7 bases fitting TRBD1. Trimming removed 9 bases from V and 0 bases from J; junction bases left unmatched: 29. Germline CDR1 reads MGHRA; CDR2 reads YSYEKL. The CDR3 spans 21 residues. This CDR3 reads CARTVRKGIDLVGGCSYEQYF. The CDR3 nucleotides read TGCGCCAGAACGGTACGCAAGGGTATTGACTTAGTAGGGGGCTGCTCCTACGAGCAGTACTTC.

The rearrangement uses TRBV6-6 and TRBJ2-7; 10 bases agree with TRBD1. CDR1 and CDR2 (germline): MNHNY, SVGAGI (reference sequence). The V segment lost 5 bases and the J segment 7 bases; nucleotides outside the gene matches: 14. The CDR3 is 16 amino acids. CDR3 loop: CASSRPGQGGAGEQYF. CDR3 nucleotides: TGTGCCAGCAGTCGCCCCGGACAGGGGGGAGCAGGGGAGCAGTACTTC.

This chain links TRBV5-1 with TRBJ2-7; a weak D match, TRBD1 (5 bases). The CDR3 sequence is 14 residues long. Germline CDR1 is SGHRS and CDR2 is YFSETQ. V lost 4 bases and J 2 bases, leaving 13 bases between the germline ends. The chain's CDR3 is CASSPTVDTYEQYF. The DNA of the CDR3 is TGCGCCAGCAGCCCGACAGTCGACACCTACGAGCAGTACTTC.

The V and J genes are TRBV10-2 and TRBJ2-7; no clear D gene. Trimming left V 0 bases short and J 4 bases short, with 10 bases between. The CDR3 length is 14 residues. Germline V gene data show CDR1 as WSHSY and CDR2 as SAAADI. CDR3 bases: TGCGCCAGCAGTGAGTCCCTTCTTCCTTACGAGCAGTACTTC. It codes for CASSESLLPYEQYF.